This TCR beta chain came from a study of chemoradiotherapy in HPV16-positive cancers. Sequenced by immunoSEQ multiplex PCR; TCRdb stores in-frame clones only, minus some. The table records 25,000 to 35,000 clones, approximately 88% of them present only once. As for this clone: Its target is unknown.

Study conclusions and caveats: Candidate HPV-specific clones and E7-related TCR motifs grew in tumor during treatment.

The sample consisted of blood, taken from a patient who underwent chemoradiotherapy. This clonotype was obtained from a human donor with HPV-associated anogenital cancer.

This chain's CDR3 is CASSISGGRVETQYF. The CDR3, as DNA: TGTGCCAGCAGCATTAGCGGGGGGCGGGTAGAGACCCAGTACTTC. The chain carries TRBV7-2 and TRBJ2-5; 10 bases are a match to TRBD2. The CDR3 runs 15 residues. Germline CDR1 reads SGHTA; CDR2 reads FQGNSA. J gave up 4 bases and V 5 bases, and 7 bases lay outside the gene matches.